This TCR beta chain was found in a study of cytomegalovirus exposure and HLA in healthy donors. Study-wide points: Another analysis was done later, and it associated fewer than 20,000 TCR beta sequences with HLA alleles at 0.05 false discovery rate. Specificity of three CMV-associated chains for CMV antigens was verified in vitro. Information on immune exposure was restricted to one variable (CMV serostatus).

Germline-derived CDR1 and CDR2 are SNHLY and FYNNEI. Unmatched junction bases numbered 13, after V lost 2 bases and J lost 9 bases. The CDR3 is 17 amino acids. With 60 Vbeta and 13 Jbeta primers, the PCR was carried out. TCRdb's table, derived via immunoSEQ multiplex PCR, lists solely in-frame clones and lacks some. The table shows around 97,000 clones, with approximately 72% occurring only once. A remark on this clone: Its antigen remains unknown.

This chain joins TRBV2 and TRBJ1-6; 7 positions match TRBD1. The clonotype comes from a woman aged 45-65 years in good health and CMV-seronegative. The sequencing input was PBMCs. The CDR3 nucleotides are TGTGCCAGCAGTGAATACCGGGCGTTGCGACAGGGTTCACCCCTCCACTTT. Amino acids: CASSEYRALRQGSPLHF.